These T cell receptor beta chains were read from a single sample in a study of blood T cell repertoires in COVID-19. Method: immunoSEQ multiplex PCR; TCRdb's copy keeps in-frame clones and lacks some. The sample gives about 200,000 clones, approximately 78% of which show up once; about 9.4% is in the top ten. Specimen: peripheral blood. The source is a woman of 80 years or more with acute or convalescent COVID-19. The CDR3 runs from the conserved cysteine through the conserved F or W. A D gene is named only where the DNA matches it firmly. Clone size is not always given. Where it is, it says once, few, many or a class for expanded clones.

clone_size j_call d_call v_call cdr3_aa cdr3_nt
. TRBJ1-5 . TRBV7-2 CASSFGSGTNQPQHF TGTGCCAGCAGCTTCGGGTCAGGGACTAATCAGCCCCAGCATTTT
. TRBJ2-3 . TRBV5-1 CASSLDGERTDTQYF TGCGCCAGCAGCTTGGACGGGGAGCGCACAGATACGCAGTATTTT
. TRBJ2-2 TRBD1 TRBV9 CASSETLGRGRTGELFF TGTGCCAGCAGCGAGACCCTCGGCAGGGGGCGAACCGGGGAGCTGTTTTTT
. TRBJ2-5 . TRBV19 CASSIGGINRDSQYF TGTGCCAGTAGTATAGGAGGGATAAACAGGGATTCCCAGTACTTC
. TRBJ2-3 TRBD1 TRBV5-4 CASSFPRGQGPDTQYF TGTGCCAGCAGCTTCCCACGGGGACAGGGGCCAGATACGCAGTATTTT
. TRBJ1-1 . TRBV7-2 CASSPLGGSTEAFF TGTGCCAGCAGTCCCCTCGGGGGAAGTACTGAAGCTTTCTTT
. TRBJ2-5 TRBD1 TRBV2 CASSVSGQGEETQYF TGTGCCAGCAGTGTCTCGGGACAGGGCGAGGAGACCCAGTACTTC
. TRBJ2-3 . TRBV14 CASSQGSRTDTQYF TGTGCCAGCAGCCAAGGTAGCCGCACAGATACGCAGTATTTT
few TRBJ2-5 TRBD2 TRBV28 CASKVAGVQETQYF TGTGCCAGCAAAGTAGCGGGAGTCCAAGAGACCCAGTACTTC
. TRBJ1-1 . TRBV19 CASSMGETIF TGTGCCAGTAGTATGGGAGAGACAATATTT
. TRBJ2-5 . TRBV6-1 CASSEGRSQETQYF TGTGCCAGCAGTGAAGGCAGAAGCCAAGAGACCCAGTACTTC
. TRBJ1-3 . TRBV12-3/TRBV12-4 CASSWQTGNTIYF TGTGCCAGCAGTTGGCAAACAGGAAACACCATATATTTT
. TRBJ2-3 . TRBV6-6 CASSYSIEGDTQYF TGTGCCAGCAGTTACTCGATCGAGGGTGATACGCAGTATTTT
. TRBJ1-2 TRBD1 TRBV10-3 CAITNTGGVYGYTF TGTGCCATCACCAATACAGGGGGAGTATATGGCTACACCTTC
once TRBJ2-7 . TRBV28 CASSPWETYEQYF TGTGCCAGCAGCCCTTGGGAGACCTACGAGCAGTACTTC
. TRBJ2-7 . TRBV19 CASSTPRAYEQYF TGTGCCAGTAGTACTCCGAGGGCCTACGAGCAGTACTTC
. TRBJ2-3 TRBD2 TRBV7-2 CASSLQRGNTDTQYF TGTGCCAGCAGCCTCCAGCGGGGAAACACAGATACGCAGTATTTT
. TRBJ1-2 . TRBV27 CASSSSTGNYGYTF TGTGCCAGCAGTTCATCGACAGGCAACTATGGCTACACCTTC
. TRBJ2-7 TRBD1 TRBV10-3 CAITPRTGYDEQYF TGTGCCATCACCCCACGGACAGGGTATGACGAGCAGTACTTC
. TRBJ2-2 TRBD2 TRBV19 CASTWQRGGPGELFF TGTGCCAGTACGTGGCAGCGGGGGGGGCCCGGGGAGCTGTTTTTT
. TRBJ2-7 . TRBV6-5 CASREAGSFYEQYF TGTGCCAGCAGGGAGGCCGGGAGCTTCTACGAGCAGTACTTC
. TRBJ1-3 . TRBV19 CASSIFEGLSGNTIYF TGTGCCAGTAGTATCTTCGAGGGCCTCTCTGGAAACACCATATATTTT
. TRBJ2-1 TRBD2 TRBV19 CASSLSAGGGYYEQFF TGTGCCAGTAGTCTCTCAGCGGGAGGGGGTTACTATGAGCAGTTCTTC
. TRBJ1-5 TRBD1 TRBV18 CASSPMEQGGSQPQHF TGTGCCAGCTCACCTATGGAACAGGGGGGATCCCAGCCCCAGCATTTT
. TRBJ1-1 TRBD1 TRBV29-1 CSVEAGGGGTEAFF TGCAGCGTTGAAGCCGGAGGGGGCGGCACTGAAGCTTTCTTT
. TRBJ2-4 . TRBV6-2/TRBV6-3 CASSYAQNLAKNIQYF TGTGCCAGCAGTTACGCTCAGAACCTAGCCAAAAACATTCAGTACTTC
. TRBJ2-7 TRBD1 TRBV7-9 CASSSGTGGPYEQYF TGTGCCAGCAGCTCCGGGACAGGGGGCCCCTACGAGCAGTACTTC
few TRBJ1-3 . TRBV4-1 CASSLTVDSSGNTIYF TGCGCCAGCAGCCTCACGGTAGACAGCTCTGGAAACACCATATATTTT
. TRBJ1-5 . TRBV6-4 CASSDRVPEQPQHF TGTGCCAGCAGTGACCGGGTCCCCGAACAGCCCCAGCATTTT
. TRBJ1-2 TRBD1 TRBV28 CASNTGTGVGYTF TGTGCCAGCAACACCGGGACAGGGGTTGGCTACACCTTC
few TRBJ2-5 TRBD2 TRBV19 CASSGTSGIETQYF TGTGCCAGTAGCGGGACTAGCGGGATAGAGACCCAGTACTTC
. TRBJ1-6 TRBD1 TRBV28 CASSLVGQATSVSLHF TGTGCCAGCAGTTTAGTCGGACAGGCCACCTCAGTTTCCCTCCACTTT
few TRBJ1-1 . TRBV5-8 CASSYREYTEAFF TGTGCCAGCAGCTACAGAGAATACACTGAAGCTTTCTTT
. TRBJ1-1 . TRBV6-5 CASSYGRDTEAFF TGTGCCAGCAGTTACGGGCGCGACACTGAAGCTTTCTTT
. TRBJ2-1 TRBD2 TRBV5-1 CASSPLAGGVNEQFF TGCGCCAGCTCCCCCCTAGCGGGAGGGGTCAATGAGCAGTTCTTC
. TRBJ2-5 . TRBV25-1 CASSYPPQETQYF TGTGCCAGCAGTTACCCCCCCCAGGAGACCCAGTACTTC
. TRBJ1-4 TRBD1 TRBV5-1 CASSPGTGDEKLFF TGCGCCAGCAGCCCGGGGACAGGGGATGAAAAACTGTTTTTT